This TCR beta chain stems from a study of shared clonotypes between healthy human individuals. Findings and limits, study-wide: Rarefaction indicated that sorted-subset sequencing remained incomplete although depth was large. Sampling covered blood only; tissue repertoires likely differ.

Across several immunoSEQ plates, the genomic DNA of each subset was split evenly. Data came from immunoSEQ multiplex PCR; TCRdb stores just in-frame clones and leaves some out. The table has about 820,000 clones, almost 95% seen once. This clone was seen just once. Its matching antigen is unknown. CD45RO-negative cells were positively selected for CCR7, leaving out terminally differentiated effector memory CD45RA+ cells. Trimming took 0 bases from V and 2 from J, leaving 12 bases between them. Germline V gene data show CDR1 as SGDLS and CDR2 as YYNGEE. There are 15 residues in the CDR3. The sequence was obtained from a man aged 30 to 39 in good health. Material for sequencing was naive CD8+ T cells sorted from blood. V and J are TRBV9 and TRBJ2-7; the D gene is possibly TRBD1 (6 bases). The DNA for the CDR3 is TGTGCCAGCAGCGTAGATGGGGGCTTCACCTACGAGCAGTACTTC. Amino acid sequence: CASSVDGGFTYEQYF. The full variable domain, rest sourced from reference TRBV9 and TRBJ2-7, is DSGVTQTPKHLITATGQRVTLRCSPRSGDLSVYWYQQSLDQGLQFLIQYYNGEERAKGNILERFSAQQFPDLHSELNLSSLELGDSALYFCASSVDGGFTYEQYFGPGTRLTVT.